Below, 32 T cell receptor beta chains from the same sample are listed, as sequenced in a study of immune reconstitution after stem cell transplant in scleroderma. Via MiXCR, TCRdb re-called the RT-PCR reads, giving one row per CDR3 protein. The data contain 1,500 to 2,500 distinct CDR3 sequences, approximately 15% of them seen just once; the ten biggest clones take up roughly 30%. This material was collected before or after autologous hematopoietic stem cell transplantation (not recorded which). All receptors come from a female donor with systemic sclerosis.

This clonotype is deemed medium-sized (0.01 to 0.1%). The chain uses TRBV28 and TRBJ2-1, with D unresolved. V shed 5 bases and J shed 10 bases, with 12 bases lying between them. CDR1 MDHEN and CDR2 SYDVKM come from the germline V gene. The CDR3 spans 12 residues. The CDR3 sequence is CASSMGPREQFF. The CDR3 DNA sequence: TGTGCCAGCAGTATGGGTCCTCGGGAGCAGTTCTTC.

This clonotype is deemed large. The chain recombines TRBV2 with TRBJ2-3; unclear D gene. Germline CDR1 is SNHLY and CDR2 is FYNNEI. Trimming pared 8 bases from V and 6 bases from J, leaving 15 bases between. This CDR3 has 13 residues. In nucleotides, the CDR3 is TGTGCCAGCGAGTCTCCCCCCGGGGATACGCAGTATTTT. It translates to CASESPPGDTQYF.

At least ten counts were recorded for this clonotype. The chain links TRBV28 to TRBJ2-3, with D uncertain. Germline loops: CDR1 MDHEN, CDR2 SYDVKM. Between the trimmed V and J ends, which lost 3 bases and 4 bases, there was a span of 8 bases. This CDR3 contains 13 residues. CDR3 protein: CASSFHPADTQYF. CDR3 coding DNA: TGTGCCAGCAGTTTTCATCCGGCAGATACGCAGTATTTT.

V and J are TRBV5-1 and TRBJ2-2, with D perhaps TRBD2 (5 bases). Germline CDR1 SGHRS, CDR2 YFSETQ. The CDR3 extends over 15 amino acids. V lost 0 bases and J lost 4, with 10 bases in between. DNA for the CDR3: TGCGCCAGCAGCTTGGAAAGCGGAGGCACCGGGGAGCTGTTTTTT. It specifies CASSLESGGTGELFF. The full variable domain, rest sourced from reference TRBV5-1 and TRBJ2-2, is KAGVTQTPRYLIKTRGQQVTLSCSPISGHRSVSWYQQTPGQGLQFLFEYFSETQRNKGNFPGRFSGRQFSNSRSEMNVSTLELGDSALYLCASSLESGGTGELFFGEGSRLTVL.

This clonotype was observed a handful of times. The genes are TRBV20-1 and TRBJ1-2; TRBD1 aligns across 7 bases. Germline V gene data show CDR1 as DFQATT and CDR2 as SNEGSKA (reference sequence). Germline trimming cut 5 bases from V and 5 bases from J; bases unmatched to any gene: 8. The CDR3 is 13 amino acids. The CDR3 sequence is CSAFKGAGYGYTF. The CDR3 nucleotides are TGCAGTGCTTTCAAGGGGGCTGGGTATGGCTACACCTTC.

The chain joins TRBV6-4 to TRBJ1-5; TRBD1 aligns across 7 bases. CDR3 length equals 15 residues. CDR1 and CDR2 (germline): MRHNA, SNTAGT. The ends lost 4 bases at V and 0 bases at J; junction bases unmatched: 3. The CDR3 sequence is CASSADRISNQPQHF. Written as DNA, the CDR3 is TGTGCCAGCAGTGCGGACAGGATTAGCAATCAGCCCCAGCATTTT.

This chain links TRBV6-5 with TRBJ2-5, with TRBD1 as a possible D gene (6 bases). The V gene lost 5 bases and the J gene lost 1 base, with 14 bases spanning the gap. This CDR3 comprises 15 residues. Germline V gene lookup returns CDR1 MNHEY and CDR2 SVGAGI. CDR3 sequence: CASSANRVFQETQYF. CDR3 DNA sequence: TGTGCCAGCAGTGCGAACAGGGTATTCCAAGAGACCCAGTACTTC.

This clonotype has only a few counts. The chain couples TRBV20-1 to TRBJ2-1; D possibly uses TRBD1 or TRBD2 (5 bases each). V shed 5 bases and J shed 4 bases, with 12 bases lying between them. Germline assignment: CDR1 DFQATT and CDR2 SNEGSKA (reference sequence). This CDR3 contains 13 residues. For the CDR3, the DNA is TGCAGTGCTGGCCGGGACGGGTACAATGAGCAGTTCTTC. Residues: CSAGRDGYNEQFF.

This clonotype rates as large (0.1 to 1%). This sequence joins TRBV7-2 and TRBJ1-2; no clear D. V was pared by 1 base and J by 6 bases, with 12 bases between. Germline V lookup: CDR1 SGHTA, CDR2 FQGNSA. The CDR3 contains 14 residues. This CDR3 is CASSLGAPGDGYTF. Written as DNA, the CDR3 is TGTGCCAGCAGCTTAGGGGCGCCTGGCGATGGCTACACCTTC.

This clonotype appeared a few times. The chain carries TRBV12-3 or TRBV12-4 and TRBJ1-5; TRBD1 is a possible D gene (6 bases). There are 16 residues in the CDR3. Trimming removed 6 bases from V and 1 base from J, with 16 bases in between. CDR3 sequence reads: CASSPLGAGSNQPQHF. For the CDR3, the DNA is TGTGCCAGCAGCCCCTTGGGGGCTGGGAGCAATCAGCCCCAGCATTTT.

A few counts support this clonotype. The chain links TRBV29-1 to TRBJ2-5, with D possibly TRBD2 on 5 matching bases. The CDR3 sequence is 12 residues long. Germline CDR1 and CDR2: SQVTM and ANQGSEA. The V and J ends lost 4 bases and 1 base respectively, with 7 bases between them. DNA of the CDR3: TGCAGCGTTGTTGCGGGCCAAGAGACCCAGTACTTC. This translates into CSVVAGQETQYF.

V is TRBV2 and J is TRBJ2-7, with TRBD2 identical over 9 bases. In germline, CDR1 is SNHLY, CDR2 FYNNEI. Unmatched junction bases numbered 5, after V lost 5 bases and J lost 3 bases. The CDR3 has 14 residues. CDR3 sequence: CASSLAGASYEQYF. The CDR3 DNA reads as TGTGCCAGCAGTTTAGCGGGAGCGAGCTACGAGCAGTACTTC.

By proportion, this clonotype is medium-sized. V and J are TRBV5-6 and TRBJ2-5; TRBD2 agrees at 11 bases. V lost 4 bases, J lost 4 bases, and 3 bases stayed unmatched. From germline, CDR1 is SGHDT and CDR2 YYEEEE. The length of the CDR3 is 14 residues. The CDR3: CASSAGLAGETQYF. CDR3 DNA: TGTGCCAGCAGCGCAGGACTAGCGGGAGAGACCCAGTACTTC. Filled out from reference TRBV5-6 and TRBJ2-5, the complete variable domain reads DAGVTQSPTHLIKTRGQQVTLRCSPKSGHDTVSWYQQALGQGPQFIFQYYEEEERQRGNFPDRFSGHQFPNYSSELNVNALLLGDSALYLCASSAGLAGETQYFGPGTRLLVL.

The chain carries TRBV5-1 and TRBJ2-1; 7 nucleotides match TRBD1. Germline V CDR1 and CDR2: SGHRS, YFSETQ. The J segment lost 0 bases and the V segment lost 4 bases, leaving 1 base of the junction unmatched. The length of the CDR3 is 14 residues. The CDR3 loop reads CASSRDSSYNEQFF. CDR3 nucleotide sequence: TGCGCCAGCAGCCGGGACAGCTCCTACAATGAGCAGTTCTTC. The whole variable domain, filled in from reference TRBV5-1 and TRBJ2-1, reads KAGVTQTPRYLIKTRGQQVTLSCSPISGHRSVSWYQQTPGQGLQFLFEYFSETQRNKGNFPGRFSGRQFSNSRSEMNVSTLELGDSALYLCASSRDSSYNEQFFGPGTRLTVL.

This clonotype qualifies as medium-sized. This chain links TRBV28 with TRBJ1-5, with 8 bases identical to TRBD1. Trimming removed 8 bases from V and 2 bases from J; junction bases left unmatched: 11. The CDR3 contains 16 residues. Germline V gene data show CDR1 as MDHEN and CDR2 as SYDVKM. DNA for the CDR3: TGTGCCAGCCTTACGACAGGGGCCTCCCGCAATCAGCCCCAGCATTTT. The encoded protein is CASLTTGASRNQPQHF.

In its sample, this clonotype ranks as medium-sized. The chain employs TRBV27 and TRBJ2-5; D is unresolved. Germline V gives CDR1 MNHEY, CDR2 SMNVEV (reference sequence). CDR3 size: 13 residues. Trimming took 4 bases from V and 1 from J, leaving 7 bases between them. The CDR3 protein is CASSWTAQETQYF. In nucleotides, the CDR3 is TGTGCCAGCAGTTGGACGGCCCAAGAGACCCAGTACTTC.

Sample share makes this clonotype large (0.1 to 1%). The V and J genes are TRBV20-1 and TRBJ2-5; 8 positions match TRBD1. The V gene's germline CDR1 is DFQATT and CDR2 SNEGSKA (reference sequence). This CDR3 comprises 12 residues. CDR3 coding DNA: TGCAGCACAGGGGGGATATTGGAGACCCAGTACTTC. Translation gives CSTGGILETQYF.

V gene TRBV7-3 combines with J gene TRBJ2-7; 8 bases are shared with TRBD1. The CDR3 runs 15 residues. J lost 6 bases, V lost 5 bases, and 12 bases had no gene match. CDR1 is SGHTA and CDR2 is FQGTGA in the germline V gene. CDR3 amino acids: CASSPAMGQAIEQYF. Written as DNA, the CDR3 is TGTGCCAGCAGCCCTGCGATGGGACAGGCCATCGAGCAGTACTTC.

The V call is TRBV19, the J call TRBJ1-1; D perhaps matches TRBD1 (6 bases). V was shortened by 8 bases and J by 5 bases, with 18 bases between the two germline ends. Germline V gene sequence: CDR1 LNHDA, CDR2 SQIVND (reference sequence). The CDR3 spans 14 residues. The CDR3 bases are TGTGCCAGTGGACTACAGGGAGCAGCGACTGAAGCTTTCTTT. The encoded protein is CASGLQGAATEAFF. The complete variable domain, with remaining parts taken from reference TRBV19 and TRBJ1-1, reads DGGITQSPKYLFRKEGQNVTLSCEQNLNHDAMYWYRQDPGQGLRLIYYSQIVNDFQKGDIAEGYSVSREKKESFPLTVTSAQKNPTAFYLCASGLQGAATEAFFGQGTRLTVV.

A few counts support this clonotype. Sequence at one end of the junction differs from germline and may be a read error. V usage is TRBV7-7 and J usage is TRBJ2-1, with D perhaps TRBD2 (6 bases). Germline lookup yields CDR1 SSHAT and CDR2 FNYEAQ (reference sequence). This CDR3 region has 14 residues. The CDR3 region has the DNA TGTGCTAGCAGCTCTGACCCTGGGGGGTCTGAGACGTTCTTC. It codes for CASSSDPGGSETFF. The variable domain in full, with the rest retrieved from reference TRBV7-7 and TRBJ2-1, is GAGVSQSPRYKVTKRGQDVTLRCDPISSHATLYWYQQALGQGPEFLTYFNYEAQPDKSGLPSDRFSAERPEGSISTLTIQRTEQRDSAMYRCASSSDPGGSETFFGPGTRLTVL.

This clonotype was seen only once. The V and J genes are TRBV2 and TRBJ2-7; D unresolved. The CDR3 totals 15 residues. V lost 6 bases, J lost 0 bases, and 15 bases lay in between. From germline, CDR1 is SNHLY and CDR2 FYNNEI. The CDR3 coding sequence is TGTGCCAGCAGAGACCTATACCTGGACTCCTACGAGCAGTACTTC. Encoded protein: CASRDLYLDSYEQYF.

This chain joins TRBV6-5 and TRBJ1-2; the D is unclear. Germline CDR1 is MNHEY and CDR2 is SVGAGI. The CDR3 consists of 11 residues. Trimming removed 8 bases at V and 9 bases at J, with 13 bases between. In nucleotides, the CDR3 is TGTGCCAGCGGGTCGGGCGGGAGCTACACCTTC. Its translation: CASGSGGSYTF.

This clonotype was counted at least ten times. The J gene is TRBJ2-1, the V gene TRBV7-3, with D tentatively TRBD1 (6 bases). The V and J ends lost 2 bases and 5 bases respectively, with 10 bases between them. This CDR3 has 14 residues. Germline lookup yields CDR1 SGHTA and CDR2 FQGTGA. The DNA for the CDR3 is TGTGCCAGCAGCTTATCCCGGGACAACAATGAGCAGTTCTTC. Translating it yields CASSLSRDNNEQFF.

This clonotype qualifies as medium-sized (0.01 to 0.1%). The chain carries TRBV27 and TRBJ2-3, with TRBD2 matching 7 bases. Trimming removed 4 bases from V and 6 bases from J; junction bases left unmatched: 4. In germline, CDR1 is MNHEY, CDR2 SMNVEV (reference sequence). CDR3 length equals 13 residues. Here the CDR3 reads CASSYTSEDTQYF. The CDR3 nucleotides are TGTGCCAGCAGTTATACTAGCGAGGATACGCAGTATTTT.

By share, this clonotype ranks as medium-sized. J is TRBJ2-7 and V is TRBV3-1; D tentatively reads TRBD1 or TRBD2 (6 bases each). V lost 6 bases and J lost 3, with 12 bases in between. The germline V gene has CDR1 LGHDT and CDR2 YNNKEL (reference sequence). The CDR3 extends over 13 amino acids. This CDR3 reads CASSRTAGYEQYF. CDR3 nucleotides: TGTGCCAGCAGTCGGACAGCGGGCTACGAGCAGTACTTC.

Judged by abundance, this clonotype is medium-sized. The V call is TRBV7-2, the J call TRBJ2-3, with D possibly being TRBD2 (5 bases). The CDR3 consists of 15 residues. Trimming pared 1 base from V and 1 base from J, leaving 9 bases between. CDR1 is SGHTA and CDR2 is FQGNSA in the germline V gene. CDR3 sequence (DNA): TGTGCCAGCAGCTTAGATTCCGGGGGCACAGATACGCAGTATTTT. This codes for CASSLDSGGTDTQYF.

The table lists this clonotype with a few counts. This chain connects TRBV7-8 to TRBJ1-3; 8 bases are shared with TRBD1. CDR3 length equals 14 residues. The V and J ends lost 5 bases and 3 bases, in that order; junction bases with no gene match: 3. Germline V lookup: CDR1 SGHVS, CDR2 FQNEAQ. The CDR3 sequence is CASSLGQGGNTIYF. DNA for the CDR3: TGTGCCAGCAGCCTCGGACAGGGTGGAAACACCATATATTTT.

This clonotype was observed a handful of times. The chain is built from TRBV4-3 and TRBJ2-5, with a weak D call TRBD2 (5 bases). Trimming stripped 1 base from V and 3 bases from J, with 9 bases between. This CDR3 region has 14 residues. Germline V CDR1 and CDR2: LGHNA, YSLEER. CDR3 loop: CASSQVSGEETQYF. In nucleotides, the CDR3 is TGCGCCAGCAGCCAAGTGAGCGGAGAAGAGACCCAGTACTTC.

This clonotype is large by share. V usage is TRBV20-1 and J usage is TRBJ1-1; 7 bases are a match to TRBD1. CDR3 length: 16 amino acids. The germline V gene has CDR1 DFQATT and CDR2 SNEGSKA (reference sequence). V lost 0 bases and J lost 4; bases outside the gene matches: 11. Here the CDR3 reads CSAREIQGIGGTEAFF. The DNA for the CDR3 is TGCAGTGCTAGAGAGATACAGGGGATCGGCGGCACTGAAGCTTTCTTT.

V and J are TRBV10-3 and TRBJ2-7; D could derive from TRBD1 or TRBD2 (5 bases each). The CDR3 is 13 residues long. Germline V gives CDR1 ENHRY, CDR2 SYGVKD. The V end lost 6 bases, the J end lost 3 bases, and 12 bases lay between the germline ends. CDR3 sequence: CAIRGEWNYEQYF. In nucleotides, the CDR3 is TGTGCCATCAGAGGGGAGTGGAACTACGAGCAGTACTTC.

The chain couples TRBV11-3 to TRBJ1-1, with a possible D match to TRBD1 (5 bases). With 5 bases removed from V and 3 bases from J, the gap between germline ends came to 10 bases. Germline V gene lookup returns CDR1 SGHNT and CDR2 YENEEA. The CDR3 contains 13 residues. The CDR3 here is CASSKGVDTEAFF. The CDR3 DNA sequence: TGTGCCAGCAGCAAAGGGGTGGACACTGAAGCTTTCTTT.

This clonotype was counted between two and nine times. The chain joins TRBV6-1 to TRBJ1-3; no reliable D call. Trimming removed 4 bases at V and 0 bases at J, with 19 bases between. Germline V CDR1 and CDR2: MNHNS, SASEGT. The CDR3 has 18 amino acids. The DNA for the CDR3 is TGTGCCAGCAGTGCGGAGCGGAACACGGTTTACTCTGGAAACACCATATATTTT. It codes for CASSAERNTVYSGNTIYF.